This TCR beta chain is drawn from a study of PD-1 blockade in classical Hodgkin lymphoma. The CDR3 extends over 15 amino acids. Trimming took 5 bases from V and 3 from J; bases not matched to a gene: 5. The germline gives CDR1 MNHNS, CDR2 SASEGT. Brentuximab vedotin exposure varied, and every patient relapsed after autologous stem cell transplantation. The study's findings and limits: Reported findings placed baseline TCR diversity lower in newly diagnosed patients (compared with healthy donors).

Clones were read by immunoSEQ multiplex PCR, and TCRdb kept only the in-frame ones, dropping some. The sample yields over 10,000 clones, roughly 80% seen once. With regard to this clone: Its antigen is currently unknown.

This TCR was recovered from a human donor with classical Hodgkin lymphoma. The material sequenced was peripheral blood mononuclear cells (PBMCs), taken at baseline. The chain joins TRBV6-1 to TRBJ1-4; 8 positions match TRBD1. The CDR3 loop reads CASSNRGGSNEKLFF. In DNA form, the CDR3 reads TGTGCCAGCAGTAACAGGGGGGGATCTAATGAAAAACTGTTTTTT.